Listed below are T cell receptor beta chains from one sample, sequenced in a study of blood T cells in healthy people across ages. Using its own MiXCR run on the 5' RACE reads, TCRdb lists one record per CDR3 protein. The repertoire holds some 930,000 distinct CDR3 sequences, with almost 30% as singletons. The sample also formed part of further work on T cells of mothers and their children.

The specimen was blood. Receptors were obtained from a woman aged 40-49 years in good health. The CDR3 runs from the conserved cysteine through the conserved F or W. D genes are given only for firm matches. Expanded clones get a size class; other rows say once, few or many, or leave the size out.

TRBJ2-5	NA	NA	TRBV20-1	15	TGCAGTGCTCCGCACTCCGGGCCTGATCAAGAGACCCAGTACTTC	CSAPHSGPDQETQYF
TRBJ2-5	NA	NA	TRBV7-2	13	TGTGCCAGCAGTTACGGTTCGGGGGAGACCCAGTACTTC	CASSYGSGETQYF
TRBJ1-1	TRBD1	few	TRBV7-2	16	TGTGCCAGCAGCTTTGACGGGACAGGGATGAACACTGAAGCTTTCTTT	CASSFDGTGMNTEAFF
TRBJ2-3	NA	many	TRBV29-1	12	TGCAGCGTTGAGGCCGGCACAGATACGCAGTATTTT	CSVEAGTDTQYF
TRBJ1-2	NA	NA	TRBV10-3	15	TGTGCCATCAGTGAGGCCTTACAGGCTAACTATGGCTACACCTTC	CAISEALQANYGYTF
TRBJ1-6	NA	many	TRBV6-5	16	TGTGCCAGCAGTTATGTTCAGGGGCGCATTGATTCACCCCTCCACTTT	CASSYVQGRIDSPLHF
TRBJ1-2	NA	few	TRBV7-2	15	TGTGCCAGCAGCTTATATAGGGGGAGCAGCTATGGCTACACCTTC	CASSLYRGSSYGYTF
TRBJ2-3	NA	few	TRBV24-1	16	TGTGCCACCAGTGATTGGGGAGGCCTAGGCACAGATACGCAGTATTTT	CATSDWGGLGTDTQYF
TRBJ2-7	TRBD2	once	TRBV27	14	TGTGCCAGCAGTCAGGGACTAGGGAACTACGAGCAGTACTTC	CASSQGLGNYEQYF
TRBJ1-2	TRBD1	many	TRBV4-1	17	TGCGCCAGCAGCCAAGCCCTTATCGGAACAGGGGCGAATGGCTACACCTTC	CASSQALIGTGANGYTF
TRBJ2-1	TRBD2	few	TRBV4-1	14	TGCGCCAGCAGCCTACTAGCGACGGGGAATGAGCAGTTCTTC	CASSLLATGNEQFF
TRBJ2-7	TRBD1	NA	TRBV7-2	19	TGTGCCAGCAGCTTAGTGTCGTTCCGTGGACAGGGGGAAAACTACGAGCAGTACTTC	CASSLVSFRGQGENYEQYF
TRBJ2-5	TRBD2	few	TRBV5-1	18	TGCGCCAGCAGCTCCGTAGGACTAGCGGGGGTTTTCCAAGAGACCCAGTACTTC	CASSSVGLAGVFQETQYF
TRBJ2-6	NA	many	TRBV12-3/TRBV12-4	13	TGTGCCAGCAGTTGGGCTGGGGCCAACGTCCTGACTTTC	CASSWAGANVLTF
TRBJ2-1	NA	NA	TRBV19	14	TGTGCCAGTGGTCGGGACACTTTCTACAATGAGCAGTTCTTC	CASGRDTFYNEQFF
TRBJ2-5	NA	NA	TRBV6-2/TRBV6-3	11	TGTGCCAGCACAGACACCCGAACCCAGTACTTC	CASTDTRTQYF
TRBJ1-1	NA	NA	TRBV18	14	TGTGCCAGCTCACGCACCGGGACGCCCACTGAAGCTTTCTTT	CASSRTGTPTEAFF
TRBJ1-6	TRBD1	few	TRBV5-1	18	TGCGCCAGCAGCTTGGGGTATAGGACAGGAGTCATGAATTCACCCCTCCACTTT	CASSLGYRTGVMNSPLHF
TRBJ2-1	TRBD1	NA	TRBV12-3/TRBV12-4	14	TGTGCCAGTATTTCGGGACAGGGGTACAATGAGCAGTTCTTC	CASISGQGYNEQFF
TRBJ2-7	TRBD1	NA	TRBV29-1	13	TGCAGCGTCGGAACCCAGGGGGCGCAGGAGCAGTACTTC	CSVGTQGAQEQYF
TRBJ2-1	NA	many	TRBV20-1	12	TGCAGTGCTAGTAGGGGTTACAATGAGCAGTTCTTC	CSASRGYNEQFF
TRBJ1-2	NA	NA	TRBV6-6	16	TGTGCCAGCAGTTACCCACCTGGACAGTCTGGATATGGCTACACCTTC	CASSYPPGQSGYGYTF
TRBJ1-4	NA	many	TRBV4-1	16	TGCGCCAGCAGCCAGTCCGGAGGCATCGGAGAGGAAAAACTGTTTTTT	CASSQSGGIGEEKLFF
TRBJ1-2	NA	few	TRBV28	13	TGTGCCAGCAGCCTTTCTTACCAGGCGCGCTACACCTTC	CASSLSYQARYTF
TRBJ2-2	NA	once	TRBV7-2	15	TGTGCCAGCAGCCCCCGTAGGGAACTTAGCGGGGAGCTGTTTTTT	CASSPRRELSGELFF
TRBJ1-5	NA	NA	TRBV4-3	15	TGCACCAGCAGCCAAGATGGGACAAATGGTCAGCCCCAGCATTTT	CTSSQDGTNGQPQHF
TRBJ2-5	NA	many	TRBV12-3/TRBV12-4	15	TGTGCCAGCCTTTTTAGGGGGGAAGGAGGAGAGACCCAGTACTTC	CASLFRGEGGETQYF
TRBJ2-2	NA	few	TRBV6-6	13	TGTGCCAGCAGTCCAGGGGCCACCGGGGAGCTGTTTTTT	CASSPGATGELFF
TRBJ2-5	TRBD2	many	TRBV4-1	15	TGCGCCAGCAGCCCCCATTGGGCGGGGGGAGAGACCCAGTACTTC	CASSPHWAGGETQYF
TRBJ2-1	TRBD1	many	TRBV5-1	16	TGCGCCAGCAGCTGGTGGGACAGGGAAAGGATCAATGAGCAGTTCTTC	CASSWWDRERINEQFF
TRBJ2-2	TRBD2	NA	TRBV7-8	16	TGTGCCAGCAGCCGGGAGGAGGGTTTGAACACCGGGGAGCTGTTTTTT	CASSREEGLNTGELFF
TRBJ2-1	TRBD2	few	TRBV11-2	14	TGTGCCAGCAGCCCCGGTCTAGCGGGGGCTGAGCAGTTCTTC	CASSPGLAGAEQFF
TRBJ2-1	TRBD2	NA	TRBV9	19	TGTGCCAGCAGCGTAGAAGCTAGCGGGGGGCCGAACTCCCACAATGAGCAGTTCTTC	CASSVEASGGPNSHNEQFF
TRBJ1-2	NA	NA	TRBV6-5	13	TGTGCCAGCGGACGGGACGGGGCGAGCGGCTACACCTTC	CASGRDGASGYTF
TRBJ1-2	TRBD1	few	TRBV12-3/TRBV12-4	13	TGTGCCAGCCAAAGGACAGGGAGCTATGGCTACACCTTC	CASQRTGSYGYTF
TRBJ2-7	NA	few	TRBV7-8	15	TGTGCCAGCAGCTTGGGACCTGAGAGCTCCTACGAGCAGTACTTC	CASSLGPESSYEQYF
TRBJ2-7	NA	NA	TRBV4-1	15	TGCGCCAGCAGCCCACAAGTTGGCACTTCCTACGAGCAGTACTTC	CASSPQVGTSYEQYF
TRBJ2-7	NA	NA	TRBV6-1	17	TGTGCCAGCAGTGAAACCCCTGGACAGCTCTTAACCTACGAGCAGTACTTC	CASSETPGQLLTYEQYF
TRBJ2-3	NA	NA	TRBV2	14	TGTGTCAGCACCCAGTCGGGTGGCACAGATACGCAGTATTTT	CVSTQSGGTDTQYF
TRBJ2-1	NA	many	TRBV24-1	11	TGTGCCACCAGTGCTTTCGAAGAGCAGTTCTTC	CATSAFEEQFF
TRBJ2-7	TRBD1	NA	TRBV5-5	14	TGTGCCAGCAGCTTGAATACAGGGGGCGAAGGGCAGTACTTC	CASSLNTGGEGQYF
TRBJ1-4	TRBD1	few	TRBV20-1	16	TGCAGTGTCTTGGCACAGGGGGGTATCCCTAATGAAAAACTGTTTTTT	CSVLAQGGIPNEKLFF
TRBJ1-5	TRBD1	NA	TRBV27	16	TGTGCCAGCAGAAACTCCGGGACAGGGATCAATCAGCCCCAGCATTTT	CASRNSGTGINQPQHF
TRBJ1-2	NA	NA	TRBV12-3/TRBV12-4	15	TGTGCCAGCAGTTCACCGGGGGGGTCTGACTATGGCTACACCTTC	CASSSPGGSDYGYTF
TRBJ2-5	NA	few	TRBV11-2	13	TGTGCCAGCAGTCGAGGGGCCGAAGAGACCCAGTACTTC	CASSRGAEETQYF
TRBJ2-7	TRBD1	NA	TRBV5-1	14	TGCGCCAGCAGCGCGACAGGGTACGGGTACGAGCAGTACTTC	CASSATGYGYEQYF
TRBJ1-5	NA	NA	TRBV27	15	TGTGCCAGCAGTTTATCTGCCAGTAGCAATCAGCCCCAGCATTTT	CASSLSASSNQPQHF